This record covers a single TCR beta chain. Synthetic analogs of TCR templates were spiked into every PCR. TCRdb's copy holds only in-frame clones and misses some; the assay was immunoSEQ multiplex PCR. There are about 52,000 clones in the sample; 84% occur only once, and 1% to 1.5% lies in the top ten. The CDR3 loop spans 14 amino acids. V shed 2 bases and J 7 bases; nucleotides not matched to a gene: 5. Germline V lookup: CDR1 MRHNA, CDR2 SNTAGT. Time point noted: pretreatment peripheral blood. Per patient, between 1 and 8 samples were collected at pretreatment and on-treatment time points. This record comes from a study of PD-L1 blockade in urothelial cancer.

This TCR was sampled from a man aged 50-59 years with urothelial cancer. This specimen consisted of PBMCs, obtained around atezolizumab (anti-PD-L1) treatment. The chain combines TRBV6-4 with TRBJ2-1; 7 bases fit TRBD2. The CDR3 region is CASSDGGGSNEQFF. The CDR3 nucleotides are TGTGCCAGCAGTGACGGCGGGGGTTCTAATGAGCAGTTCTTC.